This paragraph covers one T cell receptor (beta chain) sequence. There is no known antigen for this receptor. Nothing much larger sits one base from this clone, and base qualities are not available. The sample's time point, from its label and the paper: newly diagnosed GD, antithyroid drugs for less than 3 months. For both TCR sequencing and RNA sequencing, RNA was extracted from PBMCs in TRIzol. Graves' disease was diagnosed according to American Thyroid Association guidelines. The patients came from an endocrinology department in Xi'an, China. Each patient gave roughly 10 milliliters of peripheral blood, collected in an EDTA anticoagulant tube. Ficoll Paque Plus density gradient separation was used to isolate PBMCs, and no further T cell sorting was performed. RNA quality was checked with an Agilent 2100 Bioanalyzer and agarose gel, and concentration with a NanoDrop 2000. Libraries were built with multiplex PCR. Sequenced using an Illumina HiSeq 4000. TCR beta libraries were built with iRepertoire HTBI primers and Arm-PCR amplification of CDR3 regions. Gel purification was performed on PCR products prior to sequencing. On the authors' methods: Across samples, around 62 TRBV and 13 to 15 TRBJ segments were identified and used for gene usage analysis of CDR3 amino acid clonotypes. COPE and FqMerger were used to merge the filtered high-quality paired reads into contigs. BLAST was used to align contigs to IMGT TRBV, TRBD and TRBJ reference genes, and CDR3 was defined according to IMGT. Clonotypes above 0.1% frequency were classified as highly expanded clones. Shannon entropy was used to measure repertoire diversity, and the Gini coefficient was used to measure V-J evenness. A clonotype found in more than one individual was treated as public. TCRdb passed the public sequencing reads through fastp at Q25 and MiXCR, retaining productive beta sequences. Merged by CDR3 protein, the rows form single entries marked with the most common genes and DNA. V and J calls and clone size were set by TCRdb, not the authors. The sample data list about 540,000 distinct CDR3 sequences, and approximately 12% of these were observed just once. The top ten hold roughly a tenth of the sample.

Trimming accounts for 4 bases at V and 3 bases at J, while the number of junction bases matched to no gene is 9. The germline V gene (reference sequence) specifies SGHNT as CDR1 and YYREEE as CDR2. From the cysteine through the phenylalanine, the CDR3 covers 16 amino acids. This entry keeps only the CDR3 DNA: 48 bases, framed from base 1. The data were obtained in a study of regulatory T cells in long-lasting Graves disease (dated by TCRdb to the early 2020s). Concerning the study at large: Antithyroid drugs had been taken for less than 3 months by newly diagnosed Graves' disease patients. Peripheral blood TCR sequencing and RNA sequencing compared persistent Graves' disease patients with newly diagnosed Graves' disease patients. The study took place in China and was registered as a clinical trial. TCR sequencing covered around 13 persistent and some 20 newly diagnosed Graves' disease patients, around 35 samples in total.

General study outcomes and caveats: Only peripheral blood was studied, because thyroid tissue, the primary lesion, was inaccessible. Sequencing and analysis were restricted to the TCR beta chain. Compared with newly diagnosed patients, patients with persistent Graves' disease had lower TCR Shannon entropy and fewer highly expanded clones, which suggests clonal expansion. Patients with persistent disease shared more public clonotypes (around 2,500) than newly diagnosed patients did (approximately 970). The authors noted that the small sample size was a limitation that may lower accuracy. TRBV28, TRBJ1-2 and TRBJ2-5 were preferentially used in persistent disease, while TRBV20-1 and TRBJ2-1 were favored in newly diagnosed disease.

The sample also formed part of further work on T cells in Graves' hyperthyroidism and ophthalmopathy. As that second paper reports: A patient counted as having stable Graves' hyperthyroidism if no progression to ophthalmopathy occurred over 18 months of follow-up. Hyperthyroidism patients were aged 18 to 65 years and newly diagnosed, with disease duration of less than 2 months. Exclusion was applied to patients with uncontrolled infections, other autoimmune diseases, pregnancy or lactation. Clinical symptoms, serum thyroxine and TRAb, thyroid ultrasound, and orbital computed tomography formed the basis for the diagnoses. The first round of RT-PCR for the TCR CDR3 was performed with the HTBI primer set and the Qiagen OneStep RT-PCR kit. Most expanded thyroid clonotypes (frequency above 0.001) were also detected in blood, suggesting blood repertoires may reflect thyroid immune responses. A model built on a 13 V-J signature distinguished ophthalmopathy from stable hyperthyroidism, reaching around 87% sensitivity and 81.08% specificity in cross-validation and 80%/75% in testing. In validation, the model predicted progression to ophthalmopathy with around 71% sensitivity and 72.22% specificity, a median of 6.5 months before onset. To identify distinguishing TCR V-J signatures, a discovery cohort of 90 to 100 patients was used, comprising 40 to 45 with Graves' ophthalmopathy and some 60 with stable Graves' hyperthyroidism. Prospective prediction of ophthalmopathy was tested in an independent validation cohort of some 19 hyperthyroidism patients and approximately 17 patients who later progressed to ophthalmopathy. The roughly 100 discovery patients were divided at random into training and test sets in a 7:3 ratio. In over five Graves' hyperthyroidism patients, the study also compared T-cell repertoires from thyroid tissue with T-cell repertoires from blood. After blood sampling, hyperthyroidism patients were treated with methimazole at a starting dose of 30 mg daily, and ophthalmopathy patients were treated with high-dose intravenous methylprednisolone. Libraries were constructed in a second round of multiplex PCR, after which size selection and purification were performed. Libraries were sequenced paired-end with 100 bp reads on an Illumina HiSeq2000. SOAPnuke was used to process the raw data, throwing out any read that contained adapters or uncalled bases, had a mean Phred below 15, or lacked an exact constant-primer or identifier match. High-quality paired reads were merged with COPE v1.2.5, and unique nucleotide sequences were defined as clonotypes. Clonotypes were aligned to IMGT TRBV, TRBD and TRBJ reference segments using MiTCR v1.1. The analysis was restricted to V-J combinations with a frequency above 0.0001, which together covered roughly 99% of the repertoires. A TCS score was defined as the ratio between F50 (clonal expansion) and ExV (chaos), using BLOSUM62-based TCRdist between CDR3 peptides within each V-J. Welch's t-statistics and random forest reduced 450 to 600 V-J features to 10 to 15, which were used in a naive Bayes classifier (R e1071). Sample size was not statistically predetermined, and investigators were not blinded to group allocation. According to the paper, TCR Vbeta CDR3 sequencing was carried out on around 140 peripheral blood samples, which came from around 43 ophthalmopathy, some 73 hyperthyroidism and roughly 17 progressor patients.

This receptor was taken from a man younger than 40 with Graves disease. Donor details come from another sample of the same person, matched by shared clones. The sample consisted of peripheral blood mononuclear cells (PBMCs), taken at new diagnosis, from a patient treated with antithyroid drugs. The chain couples TRBV5-4 to TRBJ2-1; 8 junctional bases match TRBD1. For the CDR3, the sequence is CASSLGGRGLYNEQFF. The nucleotides are TGTGCCAGCAGCCTGGGGGGCAGGGGGCTCTACAATGAGCAGTTCTTC.